These 17 T cell receptor beta chains came from one sample sequenced in a study of shared clonotypes between healthy human individuals. Naive CD8 isolation took CD45RO-negative cells positively selected for CCR7 and excluded terminally differentiated effector memory CD45RA+ cells. Profiling relied on immunoSEQ multiplex PCR, and the TCRdb table lists in-frame clones only, not all of them. The profile shows over 2 million clones, roughly 95% of them singletons. The sequencing input was naive CD8+ T cells sorted from blood. The receptors were sampled from a man younger than 35 in good health.

The J gene is TRBJ2-1, the V gene TRBV11-2; D is unclear. The length of the CDR3 is 13 residues. The V and J ends lost 1 base and 8 bases respectively, with 9 bases between them. Germline assignment: CDR1 SGHAT and CDR2 FQNNGV. The CDR3 DNA reads TGTGCCAGCAGCTTAGGGGCTTCGTATGAGCAGTTCTTC. It yields the protein CASSLGASYEQFF. Variable domain in full (rest from reference TRBV11-2 and TRBJ2-1): EAGVAQSPRYKIIEKRQSVAFWCNPISGHATLYWYQQILGQGPKLLIQFQNNGVVDDSQLPKDRFSAERLKGVDSTLKIQPAKLEDSAVYLCASSLGASYEQFFGPGTRLTVL.

About this clone itself: The same CDR3 also results from other DNA sequences found in this sample. The chain employs TRBV9 and TRBJ2-7, with D perhaps given as TRBD1 or TRBD2 (6 bases each). V shed 0 bases and J shed 2 bases, with 9 bases lying between them. The length of the CDR3 is 14 residues. Germline V lookup: CDR1 SGDLS, CDR2 YYNGEE. The CDR3 region is CASSVGGDTYEQYF. The CDR3 bases are TGTGCCAGCAGCGTAGGGGGGGACACCTACGAGCAGTACTTC.

The V call is TRBV28, the J call TRBJ2-7, with D perhaps TRBD2 (5 bases). The CDR3 totals 14 residues. Between the trimmed V and J ends, which lost 3 bases and 2 bases, there was a span of 11 bases. Per germline, CDR1 MDHEN and CDR2 SYDVKM. The CDR3 sequence is CASSFTGSPYEQYF. DNA of the CDR3: TGTGCCAGCAGTTTTACGGGGTCCCCCTACGAGCAGTACTTC.

About this clone: This sample also contains other DNA sequences that code for the same CDR3. The chain has TRBV9 and TRBJ1-5; D is uncertain. V shed 0 bases and J shed 0 bases, with 7 bases lying between them. CDR1 and CDR2 from the germline V gene are SGDLS and YYNGEE. The CDR3 length is 15 residues. The CDR3: CASSVGGISNQPQHF. The CDR3 nucleotides are TGTGCCAGCAGCGTAGGAGGGATTAGCAATCAGCCCCAGCATTTT.

This chain connects TRBV7-8 to TRBJ1-6; 10 bases agree with TRBD1. The CDR3 totals 18 residues. V shed 1 base, J shed 7 bases, and the junction held 10 bases outside the gene matches. From germline, CDR1 is SGHVS and CDR2 FQNEAQ. DNA for the CDR3: TGTGCCAGCAGCTTAGTAAGGACAGGGGGATTTCTGAATTCACCCCTCCACTTT. The encoded protein is CASSLVRTGGFLNSPLHF.

The chain links TRBV4-1 to TRBJ2-5; 12 bases align to TRBD2. Per the germline V gene, CDR1 is MGHRA and CDR2 is YSYEKL. There are 16 residues in the CDR3. V shed 1 base, J shed 2 bases, and the junction held 2 bases outside the gene matches. The CDR3 here is CASSQVLAGGQETQYF. CDR3 DNA: TGCGCCAGCAGCCAAGTACTAGCGGGGGGACAAGAGACCCAGTACTTC.

The CDR3 region has the DNA TGTGCCAGCAGTTTTTTCGTGGACCGGGAAAAACTGTTTTTT. This encodes CASSFFVDREKLFF. V usage is TRBV27 and J usage is TRBJ1-4; D ambiguous. The V and J ends lost 3 bases and 8 bases respectively, with 13 bases between them. Germline CDR1 reads MNHEY; CDR2 reads SMNVEV (reference sequence). The CDR3 is made up of 14 amino acids. Combining the CDR3 with reference TRBV27 and TRBJ1-4 gives the whole variable domain EAQVTQNPRYLITVTGKKLTVTCSQNMNHEYMSWYRQDPGLGLRQIYYSMNVEVTDKGDVPEGYKVSRKEKRNFPLILESPSPNQTSLYFCASSFFVDREKLFFGSGTQLSVL.

The V gene is TRBV11-3, the J gene TRBJ2-1, with 9 bases identical to TRBD2. There are 15 residues in the CDR3. Germline CDR1 and CDR2: SGHNT and YENEEA. With 2 bases clipped from V and 8 bases from J, the junction kept 7 bases outside the gene matches. The CDR3 loop reads CASSLSLAGVDEQFF. For the CDR3, the DNA is TGTGCCAGCAGCTTAAGTTTAGCGGGAGTGGATGAGCAGTTCTTC.

This clone has a single count. The V and J genes are TRBV28 and TRBJ2-7; D may be TRBD1 (5 bases). There are 16 residues in the CDR3. Germline CDR1 is MDHEN and CDR2 is SYDVKM. V was trimmed by 4 bases and J by 3 bases, leaving 19 bases between them. In DNA form, the CDR3 reads TGTGCCAGCAGTTCTTTCCGGGTTTCAGGGATCTACGAGCAGTACTTC. This gives the protein CASSSFRVSGIYEQYF.

Of note for this clone: This CDR3 is also generated by other DNA sequences in the sample. This rearrangement joins TRBV5-6 to TRBJ2-7, with 8 bases matching TRBD2. V gave up 0 bases and J gave up 3 bases; unmatched junction bases: 2. CDR3 length equals 14 residues. Germline lookup yields CDR1 SGHDT and CDR2 YYEEEE. This CDR3 reads CASSLGSGNYEQYF. CDR3 sequence (DNA): TGTGCCAGCAGCTTGGGTAGCGGGAACTACGAGCAGTACTTC.

The V call is TRBV6-1, the J call TRBJ2-7, with 10 bases that match TRBD1. V lost 2 bases to trimming and J lost 2 bases; unmatched junction nucleotides: 6. The CDR3 loop spans 16 amino acids. Germline V CDR1 and CDR2: MNHNS, SASEGT. CDR3 bases: TGTGCCAGCAGTGAATTTGGGACAGGGGACACCTACGAGCAGTACTTC. Its protein is CASSEFGTGDTYEQYF.

This clone came up once. V and J are TRBV28 and TRBJ1-1; TRBD1 is a possible D gene (5 bases). Germline V gene data show CDR1 as MDHEN and CDR2 as SYDVKM. CDR3 length: 13 amino acids. V dropped 10 bases and J dropped 5 bases, with 17 bases sitting between them. The CDR3 nucleotides are TGTGCCAACGGAGACAGCCTTGGGACTGAAGCTTTCTTT. It translates to CANGDSLGTEAFF. Together with reference TRBV28 and TRBJ1-1, the CDR3 gives the full variable domain: DVKVTQSSRYLVKRTGEKVFLECVQDMDHENMFWYRQDPGLGLRLIYFSYDVKMKEKGDIPEGYSVSREKKERFSLILESASTNQTSMYLCANGDSLGTEAFFGQGTRLTVV.

The CDR3 region is CASSQWEGTGANVLTF. DNA for the CDR3: TGCGCCAGCAGCCAGTGGGAGGGCACCGGGGCCAACGTCCTGACTTTC. The V call is TRBV4-3, the J call TRBJ2-6; 7 bases are a match to TRBD2. CDR1 and CDR2 from the germline V gene are LGHNA and YSLEER. There are 16 residues in the CDR3. The junction had 6 bases not matched to a gene; V was cut back by 3 bases and J by 4 bases.

The chain joins TRBV7-6 to TRBJ2-1, with 11 bases that match TRBD2. This CDR3 is built from 16 residues. CDR1 and CDR2 from the germline V gene are SGHVS and FNYEAQ. The ends lost 4 bases at V and 5 bases at J; junction bases unmatched: 7. CDR3 DNA: TGTGCCAGCAGCTCCCTAGGGACTAGCGGAAACAATGAGCAGTTCTTC. This codes for CASSSLGTSGNNEQFF.

The V call is TRBV9, the J call TRBJ2-1; D call uncertain. The CDR3 spans 16 residues. CDR1 is SGDLS, CDR2 YYNGEE, per germline. Trimming cost V 0 bases and J 0 bases, with 10 bases left between them. CDR3: CASSVEDGSSYNEQFF. The CDR3 coding sequence is TGTGCCAGCAGCGTAGAGGACGGAAGCTCCTACAATGAGCAGTTCTTC. Together with reference TRBV9 and TRBJ2-1, the CDR3 gives the full variable domain: DSGVTQTPKHLITATGQRVTLRCSPRSGDLSVYWYQQSLDQGLQFLIQYYNGEERAKGNILERFSAQQFPDLHSELNLSSLELGDSALYFCASSVEDGSSYNEQFFGPGTRLTVL.

The chain joins TRBV9 to TRBJ2-6; D remains unclear. In germline, CDR1 is SGDLS, CDR2 YYNGEE. Trimming cost V 7 bases and J 5 bases, with 22 bases left between them. This CDR3 has 17 residues. The CDR3 protein is CASQPEYSNSRANVLTF. The CDR3 nucleotides are TGTGCCAGCCAGCCGGAGTACTCAAACAGTCGGGCCAACGTCCTGACTTTC.

The rearrangement uses TRBV4-1 and TRBJ1-1; a possible D gene is TRBD1 (6 bases). Germline V gene lookup returns CDR1 MGHRA and CDR2 YSYEKL. The CDR3 extends over 14 amino acids. The V end was cut by 0 bases, the J end by 4 bases, with 9 bases between. The DNA of the CDR3 is TGCGCCAGCAGCCAAGAAGGGGGGGGCACTGAAGCTTTCTTT. This encodes CASSQEGGGTEAFF.